The 27 T cell receptor beta chains below all came from one sample that was sequenced in a study of blood T cell repertoires in COVID-19. Some clones are missing from TCRdb's copy, which holds only in-frame ones; the method was immunoSEQ multiplex PCR. Of approximately 180,000 clones listed, more than 75% were seen once; the top ten hold 6%. The sequenced sample consisted of peripheral blood. These receptors originate from a man in his forties or fifties with active or convalescent COVID-19.

A word on this clone: One end of the junction is discordant with germline, which a read error may explain. The chain has TRBV6-1 and TRBJ1-2; possibly TRBD1 for D (5 bases). The CDR3 length is 13 residues. CDR1 and CDR2 (germline): MNHNS, SASEGT. The CDR3 DNA reads as TGTGCCAGCAGTGAAGCCCGCGGGGGAGGGGAAGAGTTC. This codes for CASSEARGGGEEF.

This clone was picked up one time. The J gene is TRBJ2-5, the V gene TRBV11-3; 8 bases are a match to TRBD1. CDR1 is SGHNT, CDR2 YENEEA, per germline. The CDR3 totals 15 residues. Germline trimming cut 4 bases from V and 0 bases from J; bases unmatched to any gene: 4. The CDR3 sequence is CASSSRTGYQETQYF. CDR3 in DNA: TGTGCCAGCAGCTCCAGGACAGGGTACCAAGAGACCCAGTACTTC.

V usage is TRBV3-1 (or the pseudogene TRBV3-2) and J usage is TRBJ1-4; D is perhaps TRBD1 (5 bases). The CDR3 is 15 residues long. With 0 bases removed from V and 8 bases from J, the gap between germline ends came to 13 bases. Germline values: CDR1 LGHDT, CDR2 YNNKEL (reference sequence). The DNA of the CDR3 is TGTGCCAGCAGCCAAGATATAAGGGGTGGGGAAAAACTGTTTTTT. Protein product: CASSQDIRGGEKLFF.

V gene TRBV19 combines with J gene TRBJ2-3; 13 bases align to TRBD2. Germline loops: CDR1 LNHDA, CDR2 SQIVND (reference sequence). V shed 2 bases, J shed 6 bases, and the junction held 8 bases outside the gene matches. The CDR3 spans 17 residues. CDR3 protein: CASSIPGLAGARDTQYF. CDR3 DNA sequence: TGTGCCAGTAGTATACCCGGACTAGCGGGGGCGCGGGATACGCAGTATTTT.

The rearrangement uses TRBV29-1 and TRBJ2-7; D is perhaps TRBD1 (5 bases). The CDR3 has 13 amino acids. V dropped 2 bases and J dropped 5 bases, with 13 bases sitting between them. In germline, CDR1 is SQVTM, CDR2 ANQGSEA. The CDR3 nucleotides are TGCAGCGTTGAATTGGGTAGGGGCAACGAGCAGTACTTC. Translated: CSVELGRGNEQYF.

This chain uses TRBV5-1 with TRBJ1-1; D is perhaps TRBD1 (5 bases). The CDR3 loop spans 13 amino acids. Trimming left V 4 bases short and J 1 base short, with 8 bases between. Germline CDR1 reads SGHRS; CDR2 reads YFSETQ. In DNA, the CDR3 is TGCGCCAGCAGCGCGACAGCGAACACTGAAGCTTTCTTT. Translation gives CASSATANTEAFF.

The V and J genes are TRBV28 and TRBJ2-1; perhaps TRBD2 as D (7 bases). CDR1 and CDR2 from the germline V gene are MDHEN and SYDVKM. The CDR3 totals 15 residues. Deletions cut 2 bases from V and 8 bases from J, with 16 bases between. CDR3 nucleotides: TGTGCCAGCAGTTTAGGGGGGGCCTTAGGCTATGAGCAGTTCTTC. Its translation: CASSLGGALGYEQFF.

This chain uses TRBV3-1 (or the pseudogene TRBV3-2) with TRBJ1-5, with D uncertain. The germline CDR1 and CDR2 sequences are LGHDT and YNNKEL (reference sequence). This CDR3 has 12 residues. V was cut by 5 bases and J by 7 bases, with 9 bases left in between. CDR3 bases: TGTGCCAGCAGCGACGGGAGCCAGCCCCAGCATTTT. Translation: CASSDGSQPQHF.

The rearrangement joins TRBV12-3 or TRBV12-4 to TRBJ2-1; weak D call: TRBD2 (6 bases). CDR3 length: 13 amino acids. The V gene lost 6 bases and the J gene lost 5 bases, with 11 bases spanning the gap. The CDR3 bases are TGTGCCAGCAGGCGGGAAATTAACAATGAGCAGTTCTTC. Its protein product is CASRREINNEQFF.

The V and J genes are TRBV7-9 and TRBJ1-1; 7 nucleotides line up with TRBD1. Unmatched junction bases numbered 7, after V lost 4 bases and J lost 5 bases. CDR3 length: 14 residues. The germline V gene has CDR1 SEHNR and CDR2 FQNEAQ (reference sequence). The CDR3 nucleotides read TGTGCCAGCAGCTCTCCAGGGGGTGGGACTGAAGCTTTCTTT. Translation: CASSSPGGGTEAFF.

V usage is TRBV9 and J usage is TRBJ2-2; 8 bases align to TRBD1. Germline values: CDR1 SGDLS, CDR2 YYNGEE. The V and J ends lost 6 bases and 5 bases, in that order; junction bases with no gene match: 9. The CDR3 extends over 15 amino acids. CDR3: CASTPRTGPTGELFF. In DNA, the CDR3 is TGTGCCAGCACCCCTCGGACAGGGCCAACCGGGGAGCTGTTTTTT.

Comments on this clone: At one end, the junction sequence differs from germline, possibly due to a read error. The CDR3 protein is CASSIYRTGPAF. The CDR3 bases are TGTGCCAGCAGCATATACCGTACAGGCCCAGCCTTC. The chain has TRBV7-2 and TRBJ1-2; D might be TRBD1 (5 bases). The CDR3 is made up of 12 amino acids. Germline V gene data show CDR1 as SGHTA and CDR2 as FQGNSA.

This chain connects TRBV10-2 to TRBJ1-6; D uncertain. The CDR3 has 13 residues. Between the trimmed V and J ends, which lost 1 base and 10 bases, there was a span of 8 bases. Germline CDR1 reads WSHSY; CDR2 reads SAAADI. Here the CDR3 DNA reads TGCGCCAGCAGTGAGTTTCGAGGATCACCCCTCCACTTT. Translated, it gives CASSEFRGSPLHF.

Note on this clone: An end of the junction differs from the germline gene, which may be a read error. The chain links TRBV5-1 to TRBJ2-5; 13 nucleotides agree with TRBD2. The CDR3 has 11 amino acids. Germline values: CDR1 SGHRS, CDR2 YFSETQ. CDR3 region: CASTLAGGPHF. The CDR3 nucleotides read TGCGCCAGCACACTAGCGGGAGGGCCGCACTTC.

V gene TRBV14 combines with J gene TRBJ2-2; 10 nucleotides line up with TRBD2. The CDR3 contains 16 residues. In germline, CDR1 is SGHDN, CDR2 FVKESK. The junction had 8 bases not matched to a gene; V was cut back by 4 bases and J by 6 bases. The CDR3 loop is CASSLWQLAGPGELFF. DNA of the CDR3: TGTGCCAGCAGCCTTTGGCAACTAGCGGGGCCCGGGGAGCTGTTTTTT.

The chain couples TRBV27 to TRBJ2-1; unclear D gene. The CDR3 runs 15 residues. Trimming shortened V by 5 bases and J by 9 bases, and 20 bases separated the two germline ends. The V gene's germline CDR1 is MNHEY and CDR2 SMNVEV (reference sequence). CDR3: CASSPEAQFESEQFF. Written as DNA, the CDR3 is TGTGCCAGCAGTCCTGAGGCCCAGTTTGAAAGTGAGCAGTTCTTC.

The J gene is TRBJ2-1, the V gene TRBV11-3, with TRBD2 as a possible D gene (6 bases). The V and J ends lost 5 bases and 4 bases respectively, with 21 bases between them. The CDR3 is 17 residues long. The germline gives CDR1 SGHNT, CDR2 YENEEA. This chain's CDR3 is CASSQSGFSGDYNEQFF. CDR3 bases: TGTGCCAGCAGCCAATCAGGTTTTAGCGGAGATTACAATGAGCAGTTCTTC.

The J gene is TRBJ2-7, the V gene TRBV9, with TRBD2 as a possible D gene (5 bases). The CDR3 consists of 15 residues. Germline-derived CDR1 and CDR2 are SGDLS and YYNGEE. V was clipped by 3 bases and J by 5 bases, with 18 bases between them. The CDR3 DNA follows: TGTGCCAGCAGCGGGACTGGTTTAATAGGAGACGAGCAGTACTTC. Protein product: CASSGTGLIGDEQYF.

The chain links TRBV27 to TRBJ1-1; D remains unclear. There are 13 residues in the CDR3. Germline lookup yields CDR1 MNHEY and CDR2 SMNVEV (reference sequence). The V gene lost 3 bases and the J gene lost 5 bases, with 10 bases spanning the gap. Here the CDR3 DNA reads TGTGCCAGCAGTTTTACGGGTGGGACTGAAGCTTTCTTT. Residues: CASSFTGGTEAFF.

The chain employs TRBV18 and TRBJ1-3, with no clear D. The ends were cut back, 4 bases at V and 0 bases at J, with 7 bases in the middle. Germline CDR1 and CDR2: KGHSH and LQKENI. The CDR3 length is 14 residues. In DNA, the CDR3 is TGTGCCAGCTCACTTGAGAGCTCTGGAAACACCATATATTTT. Translation gives CASSLESSGNTIYF.

The genes are TRBV7-3 and TRBJ2-5; D perhaps matches TRBD2 (7 bases). The CDR3 extends over 13 amino acids. V gave up 4 bases and J gave up 7 bases, with 13 bases separating them. Germline CDR1 is SGHTA and CDR2 is FQGTGA. CDR3 bases: TGTGCCAGCAGCTCACTTGGGGGGGCGACCCAGTACTTC. Translating it yields CASSSLGGATQYF. Full variable domain (outside the CDR3, taken from reference TRBV7-3 and TRBJ2-5): GAGVSQTPSNKVTEKGKYVELRCDPISGHTALYWYRQSLGQGPEFLIYFQGTGAADDSGLPNDRFFAVRPEGSVSTLKIQRTERGDSAVYLCASSSLGGATQYFGPGTRLLVL.

The V and J genes are TRBV24-1 and TRBJ1-4; no definite D call. Germline V gene sequence: CDR1 KGHDR, CDR2 SFDVKD. Trimming shortened V by 3 bases and J by 3 bases, and 7 bases separated the two germline ends. The CDR3 is 14 residues long. The CDR3 here is CATSDGGPNEKLFF. The DNA of the CDR3 is TGTGCCACCAGTGATGGTGGGCCTAATGAAAAACTGTTTTTT.

This clone was counted a single time. This sequence joins TRBV9 and TRBJ2-2, with TRBD1 identical over 7 bases. From germline, CDR1 is SGDLS and CDR2 YYNGEE. The V and J ends lost 2 bases and 2 bases, in that order; junction bases with no gene match: 9. The CDR3 covers 17 residues. The CDR3 protein is CASSVFSGTDNTGELFF. In DNA form, the CDR3 reads TGTGCCAGCAGCGTGTTCTCCGGGACAGATAACACCGGGGAGCTGTTTTTT. The variable domain in full, completed from reference TRBV9 and TRBJ2-2, reads DSGVTQTPKHLITATGQRVTLRCSPRSGDLSVYWYQQSLDQGLQFLIQYYNGEERAKGNILERFSAQQFPDLHSELNLSSLELGDSALYFCASSVFSGTDNTGELFFGEGSRLTVL.

Only one count was recorded for this clone. The chain joins TRBV4-3 to TRBJ1-2, with TRBD1 matching 10 bases. Germline-derived CDR1 and CDR2 are LGHNA and YSLEER. The V segment lost 2 bases and the J segment 7 bases; nucleotides outside the gene matches: 4. CDR3 length: 14 residues. The CDR3 DNA sequence: TGCGCCAGCAGCCAACAGAGGACAGGGGGTGGCTACACCTTC. This sequence encodes CASSQQRTGGGYTF.

The rearrangement joins TRBV11-2 to TRBJ2-5; D is perhaps TRBD2 (7 bases). Germline CDR1 is SGHAT and CDR2 is FQNNGV. Trimming left V 1 base short and J 5 bases short, with 20 bases between. The CDR3 extends over 17 amino acids. DNA of the CDR3: TGTGCCAGCAGCTTAGGTACTGCGGGGGCTAACGGGGAGACCCAGTACTTC. Translating gives CASSLGTAGANGETQYF.

This clone was detected only a few times. In the same sample, other DNA sequences code for this CDR3. This rearrangement joins TRBV2 to TRBJ1-1; no reliable D call. The germline V and J ends were trimmed by 8 bases and 8 bases, with 9 bases remaining between them. CDR1 and CDR2 (germline): SNHLY, FYNNEI. The CDR3 is made up of 10 amino acids. CDR3 residues: CASSVGEAFF. CDR3 coding DNA: TGTGCCAGCTCGGTCGGGGAAGCTTTCTTT.

This rearrangement joins TRBV19 to TRBJ1-6, with 10 bases that match TRBD1. The length of the CDR3 is 17 residues. The V and J ends lost 3 bases and 9 bases, in that order; junction bases with no gene match: 11. The germline CDR1 and CDR2 sequences are LNHDA and SQIVND (reference sequence). This chain's CDR3 is CASSIGRPGQGLSPLHF. The CDR3 DNA reads TGTGCCAGTAGTATTGGCCGTCCGGGACAGGGGCTTTCACCCCTCCACTTT.